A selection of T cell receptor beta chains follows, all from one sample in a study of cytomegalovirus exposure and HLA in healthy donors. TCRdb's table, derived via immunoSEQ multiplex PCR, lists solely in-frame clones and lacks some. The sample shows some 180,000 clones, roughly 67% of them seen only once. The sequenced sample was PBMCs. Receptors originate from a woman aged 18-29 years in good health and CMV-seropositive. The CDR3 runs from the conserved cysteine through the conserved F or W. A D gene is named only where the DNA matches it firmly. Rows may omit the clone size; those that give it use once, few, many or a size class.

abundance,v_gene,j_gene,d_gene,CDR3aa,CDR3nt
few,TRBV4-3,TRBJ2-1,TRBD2,CASSQDLAGGLSEQFF,TGCGCCAGCAGCCAAGACCTAGCGGGGGGACTGTCTGAGCAGTTCTTC
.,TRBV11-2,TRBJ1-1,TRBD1,CASSLAGDRVRTEAFF,TGTGCCAGCAGCCTAGCTGGGGACAGGGTGCGGACAGAAGCTTTCTTT
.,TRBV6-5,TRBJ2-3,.,CASRDYHDTQYF,TGTGCCAGCAGGGACTACCACGATACGCAGTATTTT
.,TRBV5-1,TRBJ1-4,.,CASSLGQSYNEKLFF,TGCGCCAGCAGCCTTGGACAGAGCTATAATGAAAAACTGTTTTTT
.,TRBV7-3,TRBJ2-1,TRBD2,CASSLAAGGANEQFF,TGTGCCAGCAGCTTAGCTGCGGGGGGCGCGAATGAGCAGTTCTTC
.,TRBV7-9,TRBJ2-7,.,CASSATYYEQYF,TGTGCCAGCAGCGCAACCTACTACGAGCAGTACTTC
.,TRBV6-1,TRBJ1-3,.,CASSGGRLEHSGNTIYF,TGTGCCAGCAGTGGAGGTCGTTTGGAACACTCTGGAAACACCATATATTTT
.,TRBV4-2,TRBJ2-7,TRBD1,CASSQAGQGAHEQYF,TGTGCCAGCAGCCAAGCGGGACAGGGGGCCCACGAGCAGTACTTC
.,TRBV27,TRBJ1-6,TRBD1,CASSLNIGQGNYSPLHF,TGTGCCAGCAGTCTGAATATCGGACAGGGGAATTATTCACCCCTCCACTTT
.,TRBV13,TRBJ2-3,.,CASSSDRQRDTQYF,TGTGCCAGCAGCTCAGACAGACAGAGAGATACGCAGTATTTT
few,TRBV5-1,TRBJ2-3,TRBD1,CASSRTGGDTQYF,TGCGCCAGCAGCCGAACAGGGGGAGATACGCAGTATTTT
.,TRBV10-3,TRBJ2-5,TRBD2,CAISESNSGPQETQYF,TGTGCCATCAGTGAGTCTAATAGCGGGCCCCAAGAGACCCAGTACTTC
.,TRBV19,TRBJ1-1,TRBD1,CASSLIRTGFTEAFF,TGTGCCAGTAGTCTGATACGGACAGGGTTCACTGAAGCTTTCTTT
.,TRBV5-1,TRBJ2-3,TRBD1,CASSSGQTSTDTQYF,TGCGCCAGCAGCTCGGGACAGACTAGCACAGATACGCAGTATTTT
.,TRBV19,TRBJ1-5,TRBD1,CASSLTPGQGHQPQHF,TGTGCCAGTAGTCTAACTCCGGGACAGGGTCATCAGCCCCAGCATTTT
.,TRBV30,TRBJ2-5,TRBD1,CAWSLGQGGQTQYF,TGTGCCTGGAGTCTTGGACAGGGCGGGCAGACCCAGTACTTC
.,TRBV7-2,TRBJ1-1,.,CASSSGEGGTEAFF,TGTGCCAGCAGCTCGGGGGAGGGTGGCACTGAAGCTTTCTTT
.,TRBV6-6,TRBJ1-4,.,CASSNKQINNEKLFF,TGTGCCAGCAGTAATAAACAGATAAATAATGAAAAACTGTTTTTT
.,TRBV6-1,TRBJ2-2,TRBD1,CAGRGQGVSTGELFF,TGTGCCGGGAGGGGACAGGGAGTTTCCACCGGGGAGCTGTTTTTT
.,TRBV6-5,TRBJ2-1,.,CASSRGREQFF,TGTGCCAGCAGTCGCGGAAGAGAGCAGTTCTTC
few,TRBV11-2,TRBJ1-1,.,CASSLFESGTGNTEAFF,TGTGCCAGCAGCTTATTCGAGTCGGGCACAGGGAACACTGAAGCTTTCTTT
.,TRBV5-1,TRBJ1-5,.,CASSLAGQGGQPQHF,TGCGCCAGCAGCTTGGCCGGTCAGGGAGGTCAGCCCCAGCATTTT
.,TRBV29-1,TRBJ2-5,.,CSVDRRDETQYF,TGCAGCGTTGATCGGCGGGACGAGACCCAGTACTTC
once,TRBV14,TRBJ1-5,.,CASSQGRNQPQHF,TGTGCCAGCAGCCAAGGCCGGAATCAGCCCCAGCATTTT
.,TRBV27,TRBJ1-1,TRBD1,CASSFQGDTEAFF,TGTGCCAGCAGTTTTCAGGGGGACACTGAAGCTTTCTTT
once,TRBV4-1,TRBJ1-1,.,CASSQPGQRSEAFF,TGCGCCAGCAGCCAACCAGGACAGAGAAGTGAAGCTTTCTTT
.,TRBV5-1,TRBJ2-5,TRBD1,CASSLDRGRETQYF,TGCGCCAGCAGCTTGGACAGGGGGCGCGAGACCCAGTACTTC
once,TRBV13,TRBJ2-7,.,CASTTQGNGEQYF,TGTGCCAGCACCACTCAGGGGAATGGCGAGCAGTACTTC
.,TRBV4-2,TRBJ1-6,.,CASSPPRGGSSPLHF,TGTGCCAGCAGCCCTCCACGCGGGGGTAGCTCACCCCTCCACTTT
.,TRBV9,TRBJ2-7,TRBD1,CASSPSGQGAGEQYF,TGTGCCAGCAGCCCCTCAGGACAGGGTGCCGGGGAGCAGTACTTC
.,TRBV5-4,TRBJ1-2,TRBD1,CASSLQTGSPSGYGYTF,TGTGCCAGCAGCTTACAGACAGGGTCCCCCTCTGGCTATGGCTACACCTTC
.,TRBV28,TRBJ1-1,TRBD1,CASRGQGARYTEAFF,TGTGCCAGCAGAGGACAGGGGGCCCGGTACACTGAAGCTTTCTTT
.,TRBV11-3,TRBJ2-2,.,CASSLGGGANTGELFF,TGTGCCAGCAGCTTGGGTGGCGGGGCGAACACCGGGGAGCTGTTTTTT
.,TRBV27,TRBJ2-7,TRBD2,CASSPGLGGAYEQYF,TGTGCCAGCAGCCCGGGGTTGGGGGGGGCCTACGAGCAGTACTTC
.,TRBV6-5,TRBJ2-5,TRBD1,CASRDRGQKTQYF,TGTGCCAGCAGAGACAGGGGGCAGAAGACCCAGTACTTC
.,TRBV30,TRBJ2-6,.,CAWRLDSLSGANVLTF,TGTGCCTGGAGGCTTGACAGCCTCTCTGGGGCCAACGTCCTGACTTTC
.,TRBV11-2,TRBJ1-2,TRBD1,CASSLDRGTGNGYTF,TGTGCCAGCAGCTTAGATCGAGGGACAGGGAATGGCTACACCTTC
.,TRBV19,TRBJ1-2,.,CASTPGFWYGYTF,TGTGCCAGTACCCCCGGGTTTTGGTACGGCTACACCTTC
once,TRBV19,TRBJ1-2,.,CASSMKGLGIYGYTF,TGTGCCAGTAGTATGAAGGGGTTGGGTATCTATGGCTACACCTTC
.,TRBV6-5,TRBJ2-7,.,CASTFLNEQYF,TGTGCCAGCACGTTTCTTAACGAGCAGTACTTC
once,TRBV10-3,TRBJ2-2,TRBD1,CAISELQGSGELFF,TGTGCCATCAGTGAGTTACAGGGGAGCGGGGAGCTGTTTTTT
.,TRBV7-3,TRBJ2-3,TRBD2,CASSSSGRGGTDTQYF,TGTGCCAGCAGCTCATCTGGTCGGGGGGGCACAGATACGCAGTATTTT
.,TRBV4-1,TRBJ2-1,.,CASSQEAGANEQFF,TGCGCCAGCAGCCAAGAGGCGGGGGCCAATGAGCAGTTCTTC
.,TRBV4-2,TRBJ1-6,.,CASSQEVESNSPLHF,TGTGCCAGCAGCCAAGAGGTGGAGTCTAATTCACCCCTCCACTTT
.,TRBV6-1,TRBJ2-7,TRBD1,CASSTRTGLEHEQYF,TGTGCCAGCAGTACACGGACAGGGCTTGAACACGAGCAGTACTTC
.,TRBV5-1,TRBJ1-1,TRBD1,CASSLDRQGGNTEAFF,TGCGCCAGCAGCTTGGATAGACAGGGGGGTAACACTGAAGCTTTCTTT
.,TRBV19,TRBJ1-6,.,CASSSDSPLHF,TGTGCCAGTAGTTCGGATTCACCCCTCCACTTT
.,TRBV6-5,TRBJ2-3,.,CASSPTFAPHDTQYF,TGTGCCAGCAGCCCCACCTTTGCGCCCCACGATACGCAGTATTTT
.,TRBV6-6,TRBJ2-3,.,CASSSLYDTQYF,TGTGCCAGCAGTTCCCTATACGATACGCAGTATTTT
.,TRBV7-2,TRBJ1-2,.,CASSLWVALDYGYTF,TGTGCCAGCAGCTTATGGGTTGCCCTAGACTATGGCTACACCTTC
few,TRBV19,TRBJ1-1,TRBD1,CASSTTGGLEAFF,TGTGCCAGTAGTACGACAGGGGGTCTTGAAGCTTTCTTT
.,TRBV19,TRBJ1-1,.,CASSMIRGSEAFF,TGTGCCAGTAGTATGATTAGGGGGAGTGAAGCTTTCTTT
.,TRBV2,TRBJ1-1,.,CASSPGFEGTEAFF,TGTGCCAGCAGTCCAGGGTTTGAAGGAACTGAAGCTTTCTTT
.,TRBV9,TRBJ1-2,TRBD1,CASRTGLYGYTF,TGTGCCAGCAGGACAGGGTTGTATGGCTACACCTTC